This T cell receptor (beta chain) comes out of a study of OX40 agonist ivuxolimab in advanced cancers. Germline V gene lookup returns CDR1 SGHKS and CDR2 YYEKEE (reference sequence). This CDR3 has 15 residues. V trimming: 4 bases; J trimming: 2 bases; junction bases outside the gene matches: 5. Some clones are missing from TCRdb's copy, which holds only in-frame ones; the method was immunoSEQ multiplex PCR. The sample records around 70,000 clones, 85% to 95% being singletons. The sample here was CD4+ or CD8+ T cells sorted from blood, taken in a trial of the OX40 agonist ivuxolimab. The clonotype originates from an adult with an advanced solid tumor such as melanoma, head and neck, liver or kidney cancer. V usage is TRBV5-5 and J usage is TRBJ2-1; 8 bases are a match to TRBD1. CDR3 DNA sequence: TGTGCCAGCAGCCCTTGGACAGGGCCCTACAATGAGCAGTTCTTC. Translation: CASSPWTGPYNEQFF.